Below, 29 T cell receptor beta chains from the same sample are listed, as sequenced in a study of cytomegalovirus exposure and HLA in healthy donors. PCR employed 60 Vbeta and 13 Jbeta primers. The repertoire was sequenced with immunoSEQ multiplex PCR; TCRdb's copy has only in-frame clones and lacks some. The table includes 170,000 or so clones, 75% to 90% detected once. Input material: PBMCs. The source is a boy between 10 and 17 years old in good health and CMV-seronegative.

The chain joins TRBV2 to TRBJ1-2; D is ambiguous. The CDR3 has 17 amino acids. V was pared by 3 bases and J by 5 bases, with 22 bases between. CDR1 is SNHLY and CDR2 is FYNNEI in the germline V gene. CDR3 DNA sequence: TGTGCCAGCAGTGACCCCACCAGGCCGGGAAAGGCTTATGGCTACACCTTC. Translated: CASSDPTRPGKAYGYTF.

The V and J genes are TRBV10-3 and TRBJ1-4; 7 bases are a match to TRBD1. V lost 4 bases to trimming and J lost 8 bases; unmatched junction nucleotides: 10. Looked up from germline, CDR1 is ENHRY and CDR2 is SYGVKD. The CDR3 consists of 15 residues. The CDR3 protein is CAISGTDRAKEKLFF. The CDR3 DNA is TGTGCCATCAGTGGGACCGACAGGGCAAAGGAAAAACTGTTTTTT.

The sample holds one count of this clone. For the CDR3, the DNA is TGCGCCAGCAGCCCCATCCAGAGGGGCAATCAGCCCCAGCATTTT. This codes for CASSPIQRGNQPQHF. The rearrangement joins TRBV4-1 to TRBJ1-5, with D unclear. The CDR3 length is 15 residues. Germline V gene sequence: CDR1 MGHRA, CDR2 YSYEKL. The germline V and J ends were trimmed by 4 bases and 2 bases, with 12 bases remaining between them.

In regard to this clone: At the DNA level, this CDR3 is encoded by other sequences in the same sample as well. The J gene is TRBJ2-7, the V gene TRBV5-1; TRBD1 agrees at 10 bases. In germline, CDR1 is SGHRS, CDR2 YFSETQ. CDR3 length: 14 residues. Trimming cost V 3 bases and J 2 bases; bases outside gene matches: 2. CDR3 loop: CASSWDRGAYEQYF. CDR3 sequence (DNA): TGCGCCAGCAGCTGGGACAGGGGCGCCTACGAGCAGTACTTC.

The rearrangement joins TRBV18 to TRBJ2-1; 16 positions match TRBD2. Trimming cost V 6 bases and J 2 bases; bases outside gene matches: 7. CDR3 length: 18 amino acids. Germline-derived CDR1 and CDR2 are KGHSH and LQKENI. The CDR3 reads CASSSGLAGGRTYNEQFF. CDR3 coding DNA: TGTGCCAGCTCGTCGGGACTAGCGGGAGGGAGGACCTACAATGAGCAGTTCTTC. The complete variable domain, with remaining parts taken from reference TRBV18 and TRBJ2-1, reads NAGVMQNPRHLVRRRGQEARLRCSPMKGHSHVYWYRQLPEEGLKFMVYLQKENIIDESGMPKERFSAEFPKEGPSILRIQQVVRGDSAAYFCASSSGLAGGRTYNEQFFGPGTRLTVL.

The chain is built from TRBV2 and TRBJ2-6, with 7 positions matching TRBD1. V shed 7 bases and J 0 bases; nucleotides not matched to a gene: 6. Germline lookup yields CDR1 SNHLY and CDR2 FYNNEI. The CDR3 totals 16 residues. The CDR3 sequence is CASTGPGGSGANVLTF. CDR3 nucleotides: TGTGCCAGCACGGGGCCAGGGGGCTCTGGGGCCAACGTCCTGACTTTC. The whole variable domain, remainder taken from reference TRBV2 and TRBJ2-6, is EPEVTQTPSHQVTQMGQEVILRCVPISNHLYFYWYRQILGQKVEFLVSFYNNEISEKSEIFDDQFSVERPDGSNFTLKIRSTKLEDSAMYFCASTGPGGSGANVLTFGAGSRLTVL.

The rearrangement joins TRBV11-1 to TRBJ1-2, with D tentatively TRBD1 (6 bases). V was cut by 3 bases and J by 0 bases, with 17 bases left in between. The CDR3 contains 17 residues. Germline V CDR1 and CDR2: SGHAT, FQDESV (reference sequence). The CDR3 region is CASSLRTAEHTNYGYTF. The CDR3 nucleotides are TGTGCCAGCAGCTTGAGGACAGCGGAACATACTAACTATGGCTACACCTTC.

The gene calls are TRBV6-1 and TRBJ2-7; TRBD1 aligns across 9 bases. The CDR3 covers 15 residues. Per the germline V gene, CDR1 is MNHNS and CDR2 is SASEGT. With V trimmed by 5 bases and J by 0 bases, 5 bases remained unmatched. In DNA, the CDR3 is TGTGCCAGCAGTCTGACAGGGGGGAGCTCCTACGAGCAGTACTTC. This encodes CASSLTGGSSYEQYF.

The rearrangement links TRBV6-5 to TRBJ1-2, with D unclear. Trimming pared 7 bases from V and 4 bases from J, leaving 13 bases between. Germline CDR1 and CDR2: MNHEY and SVGAGI. This CDR3 contains 13 residues. The CDR3, as DNA: TGTGCCAGCACTTTAAAGGCGGGCTATGGCTACACCTTC. Amino acids: CASTLKAGYGYTF.

V is TRBV27 and J is TRBJ1-1, with D tentatively TRBD1 (5 bases). CDR1 and CDR2 (germline): MNHEY, SMNVEV (reference sequence). The CDR3 runs to 15 residues. V gave up 0 bases and J gave up 4 bases, with 12 bases separating them. The CDR3 sequence is CASSLSPGGITEAFF. CDR3 nucleotides: TGTGCCAGCAGTTTATCTCCCGGGGGAATCACTGAAGCTTTCTTT.

The rearrangement links TRBV6-5 to TRBJ1-1; D remains unclear. The germline CDR1 and CDR2 sequences are MNHEY and SVGAGI. With 10 bases removed from V and 4 bases from J, the gap between germline ends came to 19 bases. This CDR3 is 14 amino acids long. CDR3 in DNA: TGTGCCACCAGACCCCGTTATAGTATCACTGAAGCTTTCTTT. This sequence encodes CATRPRYSITEAFF.

This chain connects TRBV5-6 to TRBJ2-5; TRBD2 agrees at 9 bases. The CDR3 has 16 residues. Germline V gene sequence: CDR1 SGHDT, CDR2 YYEEEE. J was trimmed by 4 bases and V by 0 bases; bases with no gene match: 7. The CDR3 here is CASSLGDPAGGETQYF. The CDR3 nucleotides are TGTGCCAGCAGCTTGGGAGACCCAGCGGGGGGAGAGACCCAGTACTTC.

V gene TRBV21-1 combines with J gene TRBJ2-7; whether TRBD2, the table's D call, matches the DNA was not checked. TRBV21-1 constitutes a pseudogene. The CDR3 runs to 15 residues. CDR3 sequence: CASSKDGGSFYEQYF. CDR3 nucleotide sequence: TGTGCCAGCAGCAAAGATGGGGGGTCCTTTTACGAGCAGTACTTC.

The rearrangement uses TRBV11-3 and TRBJ2-1; D perhaps matches TRBD1 (5 bases). V was pared by 1 base and J by 9 bases, with 10 bases between. This CDR3 region has 13 residues. CDR1 is SGHNT, CDR2 YENEEA, per germline. The CDR3 loop reads CASSLARVGEQFF. For the CDR3, the DNA is TGTGCCAGCAGCTTAGCCAGGGTGGGTGAGCAGTTCTTC. The full variable domain, in which reference TRBV11-3 and TRBJ2-1 provide the parts outside the CDR3, is EAGVVQSPRYKIIEKKQPVAFWCNPISGHNTLYWYLQNLGQGPELLIRYENEEAVDDSQLPKDRFSAERLKGVDSTLKIQPAELGDSAVYLCASSLARVGEQFFGPGTRLTVL.

In DNA, the CDR3 is TGTGCCAGCAGCTTAGACAGGGTCGGCAATCAGCCCCAGCATTTT. Protein product: CASSLDRVGNQPQHF. This sequence joins TRBV7-8 and TRBJ1-5, with D tentatively TRBD1 (6 bases). Per the germline V gene, CDR1 is SGHVS and CDR2 is FQNEAQ. The CDR3 is 15 amino acids. Between the trimmed V and J ends, which lost 1 base and 2 bases, there was a span of 9 bases. Using reference TRBV7-8 and TRBJ1-5 for the parts outside the CDR3, the full variable domain is GAGVSQSPRYKVAKRGQDVALRCDPISGHVSLFWYQQALGQGPEFLTYFQNEAQLDKSGLPSDRFFAERPEGSVSTLKIQRTQQEDSAVYLCASSLDRVGNQPQHFGDGTRLSIL.

This clone was seen only once. V and J are TRBV19 and TRBJ2-7; D possibly corresponds to TRBD2 (5 bases). V was clipped by 1 base and J by 3 bases, with 13 bases between them. The germline V gene has CDR1 LNHDA and CDR2 SQIVND (reference sequence). The CDR3 has 15 residues. The CDR3 sequence is CASSIGGRRGYEQYF. DNA for the CDR3: TGTGCCAGTAGTATAGGGGGTAGACGGGGCTACGAGCAGTACTTC.

The chain has TRBV19 and TRBJ2-7; 8 bases fit TRBD1. CDR1 and CDR2 from the germline V gene are LNHDA and SQIVND (reference sequence). The CDR3 is 15 residues long. V lost 7 bases and J lost 8; bases outside the gene matches: 16. The chain's CDR3 is CASIKNRDRREQQYF. The CDR3 DNA reads as TGTGCCAGTATAAAAAATCGGGACAGGAGGGAGCAGCAGTACTTC.

The V gene is TRBV19, the J gene TRBJ1-2; 9 nucleotides agree with TRBD1. The CDR3 runs 14 residues. In germline, CDR1 is LNHDA, CDR2 SQIVND (reference sequence). V lost 2 bases to trimming and J lost 8 bases; unmatched junction nucleotides: 6. The CDR3 loop is CASSIPGQGRGYTF. The CDR3 bases are TGTGCCAGTAGTATACCGGGACAGGGAAGGGGCTACACCTTC. Full variable domain (rest looked up from reference TRBV19 and TRBJ1-2): DGGITQSPKYLFRKEGQNVTLSCEQNLNHDAMYWYRQDPGQGLRLIYYSQIVNDFQKGDIAEGYSVSREKKESFPLTVTSAQKNPTAFYLCASSIPGQGRGYTFGSGTRLTVV.

Regarding this clone: The same CDR3 arises from other DNA sequences in this sample as well. V gene TRBV5-1 combines with J gene TRBJ2-7; D uncertain. The CDR3 consists of 14 residues. Germline V gene lookup returns CDR1 SGHRS and CDR2 YFSETQ. The V end lost 2 bases, the J end lost 3 bases, and 12 bases lay between the germline ends. CDR3 loop: CASSLDTAYYEQYF. The CDR3 DNA reads TGCGCCAGCAGCTTAGACACAGCCTACTACGAGCAGTACTTC.

The chain is built from TRBV5-5 and TRBJ2-5; D may be TRBD2 (5 bases). This CDR3 region has 15 residues. V was pared by 4 bases and J by 3 bases, with 16 bases between. Germline V gene sequence: CDR1 SGHKS, CDR2 YYEKEE (reference sequence). As DNA, the CDR3 is TGTGCCAGCAGCACACCGACCGGGATCGAAGAGACCCAGTACTTC. Its translation is CASSTPTGIEETQYF.

The rearrangement uses TRBV7-9 and TRBJ1-1, with D possibly being TRBD1 (5 bases). V lost 5 bases to trimming and J lost 10 bases, with 14 bases between them. The CDR3 runs to 12 residues. Germline values: CDR1 SEHNR, CDR2 FQNEAQ (reference sequence). As DNA, the CDR3 is TGTGCCAGCAGCCCGGGGGGGGGAGCAGCTTTCTTT. Its translation is CASSPGGGAAFF.

J is TRBJ1-1 and V is TRBV27; a weak D match, TRBD1 (5 bases). This CDR3 is 16 amino acids long. V shed 6 bases and J shed 1 base, with 18 bases lying between them. CDR1 and CDR2 (germline): MNHEY, SMNVEV (reference sequence). The CDR3: CASSPLPGRGNTEAFF. CDR3 nucleotide sequence: TGTGCCAGCAGCCCACTCCCTGGAAGGGGGAACACTGAAGCTTTCTTT.

This chain connects TRBV14 to TRBJ2-5; D possibly corresponds to TRBD2 (5 bases). The CDR3 length is 15 residues. V was shortened by 0 bases and J by 3 bases, with 11 bases between the two germline ends. Germline CDR1 reads SGHDN; CDR2 reads FVKESK. CDR3 sequence: CASSQDAGVEETQYF. CDR3 bases: TGTGCCAGCAGCCAAGATGCCGGGGTGGAAGAGACCCAGTACTTC.

The chain uses TRBV9 and TRBJ2-2, with D possibly being TRBD2 (6 bases). Deletions cut 4 bases from V and 0 bases from J, with 13 bases between. Germline lookup yields CDR1 SGDLS and CDR2 YYNGEE. The CDR3 loop spans 16 amino acids. The CDR3 here is CASSPSSGANTGELFF. Written as DNA, the CDR3 is TGTGCCAGCAGCCCCAGTTCGGGGGCGAACACCGGGGAGCTGTTTTTT.

The chain couples TRBV11-2 to TRBJ1-5, with D unclear. Germline assignment: CDR1 SGHAT and CDR2 FQNNGV. CDR3 size: 13 residues. Trimming took off 1 base at V and 4 bases at J, with 5 bases between the two ends. The CDR3 reads CASSLAPNQPQHF. In DNA form, the CDR3 reads TGTGCCAGCAGCTTAGCCCCGAATCAGCCCCAGCATTTT. The full variable domain, in which reference TRBV11-2 and TRBJ1-5 provide the parts outside the CDR3, is EAGVAQSPRYKIIEKRQSVAFWCNPISGHATLYWYQQILGQGPKLLIQFQNNGVVDDSQLPKDRFSAERLKGVDSTLKIQPAKLEDSAVYLCASSLAPNQPQHFGDGTRLSIL.

V and J are TRBV18 and TRBJ2-5; 9 nucleotides line up with TRBD2. The length of the CDR3 is 14 residues. The J segment lost 11 bases and the V segment lost 9 bases, leaving 16 bases of the junction unmatched. The germline V gene encodes CDR1 KGHSH and CDR2 LQKENI. The CDR3 DNA reads TGTGCCAGTTCCGGGACTAGCAGTTCGGGTGAGCAGTACTTC. This codes for CASSGTSSSGEQYF.

This clone was counted a few times. The J gene is TRBJ1-1, the V gene TRBV27, with 8 bases fitting TRBD1. Per germline, CDR1 MNHEY and CDR2 SMNVEV (reference sequence). The CDR3 has 13 amino acids. The trim removed 3 bases at V and 6 bases at J, leaving 3 bases unmatched. The CDR3 sequence is CASSFQGASEAFF. The CDR3 DNA sequence: TGTGCCAGCAGTTTTCAGGGGGCTTCTGAAGCTTTCTTT.

The chain links TRBV15 to TRBJ2-1, with TRBD1 matching over 8 bases. Germline loops: CDR1 LNHNV, CDR2 YYDKDF (reference sequence). This CDR3 has 14 residues. Trimming cost V 1 base and J 8 bases; bases outside gene matches: 4. The CDR3 region is CATSRGTGHYEQFF. CDR3 sequence (DNA): TGTGCCACCAGCAGAGGGACAGGGCACTATGAGCAGTTCTTC.

V gene TRBV14 combines with J gene TRBJ1-2; 8 positions agree with TRBD1. With V trimmed by 2 bases and J by 3 bases, 5 bases remained unmatched. The CDR3 contains 15 residues. Germline lookup yields CDR1 SGHDN and CDR2 FVKESK. CDR3 amino acids: CASSQTQGAHYGYTF. The CDR3 bases are TGTGCCAGCAGCCAAACCCAGGGGGCACACTATGGCTACACCTTC.